This TCR beta chain comes out of a study of read filtering for tumor transcriptome and immune sequencing. At the level of the study: Mean patient age was 65.9 years, range roughly 47 to 90; 17 male, roughly 14 female. Eight or nine patients were R-ISS I, 16 were R-ISS II, about seven were R-ISS III. Whole-study findings and limits: Single-read clonotypes: about 83% of IR-seq clonotypes (around 4% of reads), around three quarters of RNA-seq clonotypes (nearly 45% of reads).

The library was built from roughly 400 ng RNA with molecular barcoded adaptors for alpha/delta and beta/gamma chains. Via MiXCR, TCRdb re-called the reads, giving one row per CDR3 protein. Counted here are 94,000 or so distinct CDR3 sequences, 12% occurring once; the ten biggest clones make up 15%. V lost 3 bases and J 7 bases, leaving 13 bases between the germline ends. The length of the CDR3 is 12 residues. Germline CDR1 DFQATT, CDR2 SNEGSKA (reference sequence). A remark on this clonotype: The antigen is undetermined.

The sequencing input was a population of CD138-negative cells sorted from bone marrow. This chain links TRBV20-1 with TRBJ2-7; no reliable D call. The TCR was taken from a donor aged 40 or over with multiple myeloma. DNA for the CDR3: TGCAGTGCTAGCCGGACCAATCAAGAGCAGTACTTC. Translated: CSASRTNQEQYF.